A selection of T cell receptor beta chains follows, all from one sample in a study of blood T cells in healthy people across ages. Via MiXCR, TCRdb re-called the 5' RACE reads, giving one row per CDR3 protein. The table shows 500,000 to 650,000 distinct CDR3 sequences, with about 29% occurring only once. Separately, the same data were catalogued under a study of T cells of mothers and their children.

The specimen sequenced was blood. All receptors derive from a boy aged 2 to 10 in good health. Each CDR3 is given with its conserved first and last residue. The order of the fields is D gene, J gene, V gene, clone size, CDR3 length, CDR3 protein, CDR3 DNA. A D gene is named only where the DNA matches it firmly. The size entry is marked missing in some rows and otherwise reads once, few, many or a size class.

. TRBJ2-7 TRBV4-1 . 15 CASSQDSSEPYEQYF TGCGCCAGCAGCCAAGATTCGAGTGAACCCTACGAGCAGTACTTC
TRBD2 TRBJ2-5 TRBV9 . 19 CASSVGAGGSHPPQETQYF TGTGCCAGCAGCGTAGGGGCGGGGGGGTCGCACCCACCTCAAGAGACCCAGTACTTC
. TRBJ2-7 TRBV27 few 16 CASSPTGGLSSYEQYF TGTGCCAGCAGTCCCACTGGGGGGCTCAGCTCCTACGAGCAGTACTTC
TRBD1 TRBJ1-2 TRBV7-2 . 15 CASSMSKGANYGYTF TGTGCCAGCAGCATGAGTAAGGGGGCCAACTATGGCTACACCTTC
TRBD1 TRBJ1-2 TRBV6-2/TRBV6-3 . 14 CASSLPDRVYGYTF TGTGCCAGCAGTTTGCCCGACAGGGTCTATGGCTACACCTTC
. TRBJ2-7 TRBV10-2 . 14 CASSAGKGSYEQYF TGCGCCAGCAGTGCAGGGAAGGGATCCTACGAGCAGTACTTC
. TRBJ2-3 TRBV7-8 . 14 CASSPNGGRDTQYF TGTGCCAGCAGCCCTAACGGGGGCCGAGATACGCAGTATTTT
. TRBJ2-1 TRBV7-9 . 14 CASFDTGSYNEQFF TGTGCCAGCTTCGATACAGGGTCCTACAATGAGCAGTTCTTC
TRBD2 TRBJ2-5 TRBV2 many 13 CASSSLSGETQYF TGTGCCAGCAGCTCCCTTAGCGGGGAGACCCAGTACTTC
TRBD2 TRBJ2-5 TRBV20-1 . 16 CSARTPRGLALETQYF TGCAGTGCTAGAACCCCTCGGGGACTAGCTTTGGAGACCCAGTACTTC
TRBD2 TRBJ2-1 TRBV6-8 . 15 CASSPLAAPYNEQFF TGTGCCAGCAGTCCACTAGCGGCACCCTACAATGAGCAGTTCTTC
. TRBJ1-3 TRBV20-1 once 18 CSARDLRGESFSGNTIYF TGCAGTGCTAGAGATCTCCGAGGGGAGTCCTTCTCTGGAAACACCATATATTTT
. TRBJ1-1 TRBV25-1 . 12 CANSEGETEAFF TGTGCCAACAGTGAGGGTGAGACTGAAGCTTTCTTT
. TRBJ2-5 TRBV27 once 12 CASTKNGGPPYF TGTGCCAGCACTAAGAACGGAGGCCCTCCGTACTTC
TRBD1 TRBJ2-7 TRBV6-1 . 16 CASSGGVTGWLYEQYF TGTGCCAGCAGTGGTGGGGTGACAGGGTGGCTCTACGAGCAGTACTTC
TRBD2 TRBJ2-4 TRBV5-5 . 17 CASSPGLAGTWRNIQYF TGTGCCAGCAGCCCGGGACTAGCGGGGACCTGGAGAAACATTCAGTACTTC
. TRBJ1-1 TRBV4-3 few 15 CASSQVGARNTEAFF TGCGCCAGCAGCCAAGTGGGGGCCCGGAACACTGAAGCTTTCTTT
TRBD1 TRBJ2-7 TRBV5-5 . 15 CASSLAQGSSYEQYF TGTGCCAGCAGCTTGGCACAGGGGAGCTCCTACGAGCAGTACTTC
TRBD1 TRBJ1-3 TRBV18 . 15 CASSPSRGPGNTIYF TGTGCCAGCTCACCCTCCAGGGGGCCTGGAAACACCATATATTTT
TRBD2 TRBJ2-4 TRBV5-5 few 18 CASSRPLGLAGGGDIQYF TGTGCCAGCAGCAGACCGCTGGGACTAGCGGGAGGAGGGGACATTCAGTACTTC
. TRBJ2-7 TRBV20-1 . 14 CSARYRGTYYEQYF TGCAGTGCTAGATATAGGGGGACATACTACGAGCAGTACTTC
TRBD1 TRBJ2-5 TRBV7-8 . 15 CACSQPDRDQETQYF TGTGCCTGCAGCCAGCCCGACAGGGATCAAGAGACCCAGTACTTC
TRBD1 TRBJ2-1 TRBV12-3/TRBV12-4 few 12 CASSWDSNEQFF TGTGCCAGCAGTTGGGACAGCAATGAGCAGTTCTTC
TRBD1 TRBJ2-3 TRBV5-1 . 14 CASSTDRGTDTQYF TGCGCCAGCAGCACTGACAGGGGCACAGATACGCAGTATTTT
. TRBJ1-2 TRBV14 few 15 CASSQGRRYSYGYTF TGTGCCAGCAGCCAAGGGCGCAGGTATTCCTATGGCTACACCTTC
. TRBJ2-3 TRBV29-1 few 12 CSVLAPTDTQYF TGCAGCGTTCTCGCGCCAACAGATACGCAGTATTTT
. TRBJ2-1 TRBV6-2/TRBV6-3 . 11 CASSYGNFAFF TGTGCCAGCAGTTACGGAAACTTCGCGTTCTTC
. TRBJ1-1 TRBV12-3/TRBV12-4 few 14 CASSFGAVNTEAFF TGTGCCAGCAGCTTCGGTGCGGTGAACACTGAAGCTTTCTTT
. TRBJ2-4 TRBV14 few 13 CASSLPFSNIQYF TGTGCCAGCAGCTTACCCTTTAGCAACATTCAGTACTTC
TRBD1 TRBJ2-7 TRBV6-1 . 12 CASSVDRGEQYF TGTGCCAGCAGTGTCGACAGGGGCGAGCAGTACTTC
. TRBJ1-2 TRBV2 . 12 CASSEEGDGYTF TGTGCCAGCAGTGAAGAGGGGGATGGCTACACCTTC
. TRBJ2-5 TRBV6-5 few 14 CASSYRGGRETQYF TGTGCCAGCAGTTACAGGGGGGGGCGAGAGACCCAGTACTTC
TRBD1 TRBJ1-4 TRBV5-1 few 15 CASSLGTGEGEKLFF TGCGCCAGCAGCTTGGGAACAGGGGAGGGTGAAAAACTGTTTTTT
. TRBJ1-1 TRBV12-3/TRBV12-4 few 12 CASSLGSPEAFF TGTGCCAGCAGTTTAGGGTCGCCTGAAGCTTTCTTT
. TRBJ2-7 TRBV4-3 few 15 CASSQGSRLGYEQYF TGCGCCAGCAGCCAAGGGAGCAGGTTGGGGTACGAGCAGTACTTC
. TRBJ1-1 TRBV5-1 . 14 CASSPRQYGTEAFF TGCGCCAGCAGCCCCAGACAGTATGGTACTGAAGCTTTCTTT
. TRBJ2-7 TRBV10-3 . 13 CASGVWEVHEQYF TGTGCCTCCGGGGTCTGGGAGGTCCACGAGCAGTACTTC
TRBD2 TRBJ2-7 TRBV4-3 . 16 CASSQVGLAATYEQYF TGCGCCAGCAGCCAAGTGGGACTAGCGGCTACCTACGAGCAGTACTTC
. TRBJ2-3 TRBV29-1 . 13 CSVEELSTDTQYF TGCAGCGTTGAGGAGCTGAGCACAGATACGCAGTATTTT
TRBD1 TRBJ2-2 TRBV24-1 . 16 CATSDFRQGDTGELFF TGTGCCACCAGTGATTTTAGACAGGGGGACACCGGGGAGCTGTTTTTT
. TRBJ1-5 TRBV30 . 12 CAWSVRGQPQHF TGTGCCTGGAGTGTACGGGGTCAGCCCCAGCATTTT
TRBD1 TRBJ2-7 TRBV6-6 . 16 CASRRGQGNRIYEQYF TGTGCCAGCAGGAGGGGACAGGGAAACAGAATCTACGAGCAGTACTTC
TRBD2 TRBJ2-1 TRBV7-9 many 16 CASTVLAGPPYNEQFF TGTGCCAGCACCGTTTTAGCGGGACCCCCCTACAATGAGCAGTTCTTC
TRBD2 TRBJ2-7 TRBV5-1 few 15 CASSAASGSSYEQYF TGCGCCAGCAGCGCCGCTAGCGGAAGCTCCTACGAGCAGTACTTC
. TRBJ2-5 TRBV11-2 few 15 CASSLTGRAQETQYF TGTGCCAGCAGCTTAACGGGCAGGGCACAAGAGACCCAGTACTTC
TRBD1 TRBJ2-2 TRBV6-5 many 14 CASSPGTGPGELFF TGTGCCAGCAGCCCCGGGACAGGGCCCGGGGAGCTGTTTTTT
TRBD1 TRBJ1-3 TRBV7-9 once 15 CASRPQGISGNTIYF TGTGCCAGCAGACCACAGGGGATCTCTGGAAACACCATATATTTT
TRBD2 TRBJ2-5 TRBV14 . 14 CASSRGLADETQYF TGTGCCAGCAGCCGGGGACTAGCAGACGAGACCCAGTACTTC
TRBD2 TRBJ2-5 TRBV10-3 few 16 CAISALSAGGGETQYF TGTGCCATCAGTGCGCTGTCAGCGGGGGGAGGTGAGACCCAGTACTTC
TRBD2 TRBJ2-5 TRBV18 many 14 CASSPQRGQETQYF TGTGCCAGCTCACCCCAGCGGGGACAAGAGACCCAGTACTTC
. TRBJ2-5 TRBV14 . 12 CASSQDRLGQYF TGTGCCAGCAGCCAAGATCGCCTGGGGCAGTACTTC
. TRBJ1-3 TRBV6-6 few 11 CASVGGHTIYF TGTGCCAGCGTAGGGGGGCACACCATATATTTT
. TRBJ2-7 TRBV5-1 . 15 CASSLAAGIIYEQYF TGCGCCAGCAGCTTGGCGGCAGGGATAATCTACGAGCAGTACTTC
. TRBJ2-6 TRBV5-1 . 17 CASRRDAVSSGANVLTF TGCGCCAGCAGACGGGACGCTGTAAGCTCTGGGGCCAACGTCCTGACTTTC
TRBD2 TRBJ2-2 TRBV7-2 few 15 CASSRGLANTGELFF TGTGCCAGCAGCAGGGGACTAGCAAACACCGGGGAGCTGTTTTTT
. TRBJ1-1 TRBV27 few 11 CVSFRNTEAFF TGTGTCAGCTTCAGGAACACTGAAGCTTTCTTT